This record concerns one T cell receptor (beta chain) sequence. As yet, its antigen is unknown. Construction of TCR beta libraries relied on iRepertoire HTBI primers and on Arm-PCR targeting CDR3 regions. TCRdb used MiXCR to reprocess the multiplex PCR reads, holding one entry per CDR3 protein. Of around 470,000 distinct CDR3 sequences in the sample, about 15% were seen once. Regarding time point: newly diagnosed GD, antithyroid drugs for less than 3 months. Isolated PBMC RNA provided the starting material for the TCR library. This CDR3 has 16 residues. V lost 3 bases and J 0 bases, leaving 9 bases between the germline ends. Per germline, CDR1 MNHEY and CDR2 SMNVEV (reference sequence). The sample originates from a study of regulatory T cells in long-lasting Graves disease. Findings and limits, study-wide: Persistent disease samples used TRBV28, TRBJ1-2 and TRBJ2-5 preferentially.

The sample also formed part of further work on T cells in Graves' hyperthyroidism and ophthalmopathy. That paper notes: HTBI primers drove first-round RT-PCR of the TCR CDR3. The model foresaw ophthalmopathy a median around 6 months prior to onset.

This specimen consisted of peripheral blood mononuclear cells (PBMCs), obtained at new diagnosis, from a patient treated with antithyroid drugs. This clonotype was sampled from a woman in her fifties or sixties with Graves disease. V and J are TRBV27 and TRBJ2-6, with no clear D. CDR3 amino acids: CASSFPPSSGANVLTF. In nucleotides, the CDR3 is TGTGCCAGCAGTTTTCCCCCGAGCTCTGGGGCCAACGTCCTGACTTTC. The entire variable domain, with the rest obtained from reference TRBV27 and TRBJ2-6, is as follows: EAQVTQNPRYLITVTGKKLTVTCSQNMNHEYMSWYRQDPGLGLRQIYYSMNVEVTDKGDVPEGYKVSRKEKRNFPLILESPSPNQTSLYFCASSFPPSSGANVLTFGAGSRLTVL.